The 7 T cell receptor beta chains below all came from one sample that was sequenced in a study of blood T cell repertoires in COVID-19. Measured with immunoSEQ multiplex PCR; TCRdb has only the in-frame clones, and not every one. The sample gives 250,000 to 400,000 clones, about 87% of which show up once; about 5.4% is in the top ten. The specimen was PBMCs or T cells enriched from blood (not recorded which). These receptors originate from a woman in her thirties who had recovered from COVID-19.

The chain carries TRBV10-1 and TRBJ1-3; D gene ambiguous. The CDR3 loop spans 14 amino acids. Trimming shortened V by 10 bases and J by 0 bases, and 13 bases separated the two germline ends. Germline V gene sequence: CDR1 WNHNN, CDR2 SYGVQD (reference sequence). CDR3 sequence: CATQDGNSGNTIYF. CDR3 in DNA: TGCGCCACCCAGGACGGGAACTCTGGAAACACCATATATTTT.

This rearrangement joins TRBV5-1 to TRBJ1-1, with 9 bases aligning to TRBD1. This CDR3 contains 13 residues. Germline assignment: CDR1 SGHRS and CDR2 YFSETQ. Germline trimming cut 6 bases from V and 7 bases from J; bases unmatched to any gene: 7. CDR3 bases: TGCGCCAGCACCACCGGGACAGGGTATGAAGCTTTCTTT. Encoded protein: CASTTGTGYEAFF.

CDR3: CASSHRTGYPLNTGELFF. CDR3 nucleotide sequence: TGTGCCAGCAGCCACAGGACAGGCTACCCGCTGAACACCGGGGAGCTGTTTTTT. The chain recombines TRBV2 with TRBJ2-2, with 7 positions matching TRBD1. Germline V CDR1 and CDR2: SNHLY, FYNNEI. V shed 6 bases and J 1 base; nucleotides not matched to a gene: 14. The CDR3 is made up of 18 amino acids.

This CDR3 reads CASSKDRNTEAFF. The CDR3 coding sequence is TGCGCCAGCAGCAAGGACAGGAACACTGAAGCTTTCTTT. The V and J genes are TRBV5-1 and TRBJ1-1; TRBD1 might be the D (6 bases). V lost 4 bases and J lost 1, with 8 bases in between. Looked up from germline, CDR1 is SGHRS and CDR2 is YFSETQ. The CDR3 is made up of 13 amino acids.

This clone was found once. The chain has TRBV5-1 and TRBJ1-2; tentatively, D is TRBD1 (6 bases). CDR1 is SGHRS, CDR2 YFSETQ, per germline. V gave up 4 bases and J gave up 0 bases, with 16 bases separating them. There are 16 residues in the CDR3. The CDR3 protein is CASSMRDRTANYGYTF. The CDR3 DNA is TGCGCCAGCAGCATGAGAGACAGGACCGCTAACTATGGCTACACCTTC.

This chain uses TRBV27 with TRBJ2-2; D is ambiguous. Germline V gene data show CDR1 as MNHEY and CDR2 as SMNVEV (reference sequence). CDR3 length: 14 amino acids. Deletions cut 7 bases from V and 4 bases from J, with 13 bases between. In DNA, the CDR3 is TGTGCCAGCACTTTCACATCGGGCACCGGGGAGCTGTTTTTT. Protein sequence: CASTFTSGTGELFF.

V usage is TRBV20-1 and J usage is TRBJ2-5, with 7 bases aligning to TRBD2. This CDR3 has 14 residues. CDR1 is DFQATT and CDR2 is SNEGSKA in the germline V gene (reference sequence). V trimming: 3 bases; J trimming: 5 bases; junction bases outside the gene matches: 9. The CDR3 is CSASGAWRGETQYF. The DNA for the CDR3 is TGCAGTGCTAGTGGGGCTTGGCGGGGGGAGACCCAGTACTTC.